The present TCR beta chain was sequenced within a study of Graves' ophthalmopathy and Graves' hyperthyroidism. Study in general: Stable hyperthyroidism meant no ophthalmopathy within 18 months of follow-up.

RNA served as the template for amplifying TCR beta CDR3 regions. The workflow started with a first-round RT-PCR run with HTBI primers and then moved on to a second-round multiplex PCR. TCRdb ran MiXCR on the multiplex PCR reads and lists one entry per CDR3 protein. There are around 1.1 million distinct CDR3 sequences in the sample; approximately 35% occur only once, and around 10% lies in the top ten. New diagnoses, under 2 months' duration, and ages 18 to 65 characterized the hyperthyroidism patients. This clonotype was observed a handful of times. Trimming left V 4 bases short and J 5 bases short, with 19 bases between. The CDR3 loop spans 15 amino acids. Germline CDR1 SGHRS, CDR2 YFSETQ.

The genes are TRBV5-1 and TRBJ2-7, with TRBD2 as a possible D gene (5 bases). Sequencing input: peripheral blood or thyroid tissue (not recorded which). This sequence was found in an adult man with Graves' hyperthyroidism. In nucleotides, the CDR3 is TGCGCCAGCAGCACGGAGGTCGGGGAGCTCAACGAGCAGTACTTC. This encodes CASSTEVGELNEQYF. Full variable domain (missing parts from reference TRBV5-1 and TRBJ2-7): KAGVTQTPRYLIKTRGQQVTLSCSPISGHRSVSWYQQTPGQGLQFLFEYFSETQRNKGNFPGRFSGRQFSNSRSEMNVSTLELGDSALYLCASSTEVGELNEQYFGPGTRLTVT.